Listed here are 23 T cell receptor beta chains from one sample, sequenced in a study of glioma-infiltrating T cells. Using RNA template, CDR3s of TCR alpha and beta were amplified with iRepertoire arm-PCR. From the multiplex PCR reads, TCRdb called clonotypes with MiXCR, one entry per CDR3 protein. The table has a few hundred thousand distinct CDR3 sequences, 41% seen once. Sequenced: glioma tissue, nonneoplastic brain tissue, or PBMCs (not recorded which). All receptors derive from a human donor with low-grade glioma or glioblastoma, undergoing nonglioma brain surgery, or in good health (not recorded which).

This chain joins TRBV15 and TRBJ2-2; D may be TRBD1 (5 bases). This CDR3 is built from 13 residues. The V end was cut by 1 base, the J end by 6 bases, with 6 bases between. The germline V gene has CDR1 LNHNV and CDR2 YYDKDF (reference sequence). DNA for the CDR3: TGTGCCACCAGCAGAGCAGGGCCCGGGGAGCTGTTTTTT. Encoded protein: CATSRAGPGELFF.

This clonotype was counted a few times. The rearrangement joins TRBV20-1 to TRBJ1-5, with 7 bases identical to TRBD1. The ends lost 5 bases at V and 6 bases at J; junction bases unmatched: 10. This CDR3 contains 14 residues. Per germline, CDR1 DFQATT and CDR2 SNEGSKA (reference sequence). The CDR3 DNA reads TGCAGTGCTCCCAGGGGGATCCGCGGTCAGCCCCAGCATTTT. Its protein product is CSAPRGIRGQPQHF.

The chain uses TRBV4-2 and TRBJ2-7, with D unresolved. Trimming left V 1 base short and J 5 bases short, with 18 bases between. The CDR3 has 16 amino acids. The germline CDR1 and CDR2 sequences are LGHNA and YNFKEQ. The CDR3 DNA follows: TGTGCCAGCAGCCAAGGTTCGGTGACCGAATTCGACGAGCAGTACTTC. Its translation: CASSQGSVTEFDEQYF.

The CDR3 reads CASSKGLTTDTQYF. DNA of the CDR3: TGTGCCAGCAGCAAAGGACTAACCACAGATACGCAGTATTTT. The V call is TRBV5-6, the J call TRBJ2-3, with D possibly matching TRBD2 (6 bases). The germline V gene has CDR1 SGHDT and CDR2 YYEEEE. This CDR3 region has 14 residues. V lost 4 bases to trimming and J lost 2 bases, with 11 bases between them.

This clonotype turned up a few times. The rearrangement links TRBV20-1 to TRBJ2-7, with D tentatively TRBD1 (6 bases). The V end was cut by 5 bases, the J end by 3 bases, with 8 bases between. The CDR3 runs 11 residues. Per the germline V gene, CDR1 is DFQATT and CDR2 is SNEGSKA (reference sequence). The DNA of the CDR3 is TGCAGTGCTGCACAGGGCTACGAGCAGTACTTC. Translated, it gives CSAAQGYEQYF.

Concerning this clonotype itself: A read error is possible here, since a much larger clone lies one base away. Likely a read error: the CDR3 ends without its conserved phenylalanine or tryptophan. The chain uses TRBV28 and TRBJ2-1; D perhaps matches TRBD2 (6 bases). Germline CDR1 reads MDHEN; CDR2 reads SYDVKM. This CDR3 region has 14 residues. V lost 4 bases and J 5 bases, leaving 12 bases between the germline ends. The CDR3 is CASSYGTGNNEQFL. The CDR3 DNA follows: TGTGCCAGCAGTTACGGGACTGGTAACAATGAGCAGTTCCTC.

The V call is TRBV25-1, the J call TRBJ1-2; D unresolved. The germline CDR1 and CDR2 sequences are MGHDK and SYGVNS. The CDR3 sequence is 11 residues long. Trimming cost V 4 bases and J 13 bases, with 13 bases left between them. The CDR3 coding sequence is TGTGCCAGCAGTGGCGGGAGGCTAACCACCTTC. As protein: CASSGGRLTTF.

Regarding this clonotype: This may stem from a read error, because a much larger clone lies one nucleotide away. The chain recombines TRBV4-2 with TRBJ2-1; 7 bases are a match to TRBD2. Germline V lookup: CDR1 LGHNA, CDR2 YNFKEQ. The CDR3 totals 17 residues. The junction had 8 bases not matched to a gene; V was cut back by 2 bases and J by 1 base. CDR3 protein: CASSQPGAGYSYNEQFF. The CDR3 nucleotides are TGTGCCAGCAGCCAACCTGGAGCGGGATATTCCTACAATGAGCAGTTCTTC.

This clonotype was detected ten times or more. This CDR3 reads CASTLLAGGQETQYF. CDR3 bases: TGTGCCAGCACTCTACTAGCGGGAGGACAAGAGACCCAGTACTTC. The chain combines TRBV28 with TRBJ2-5; TRBD2 aligns across 12 bases. Germline V gives CDR1 MDHEN, CDR2 SYDVKM. This CDR3 has 15 residues. The ends lost 7 bases at V and 2 bases at J; junction bases unmatched: 5.

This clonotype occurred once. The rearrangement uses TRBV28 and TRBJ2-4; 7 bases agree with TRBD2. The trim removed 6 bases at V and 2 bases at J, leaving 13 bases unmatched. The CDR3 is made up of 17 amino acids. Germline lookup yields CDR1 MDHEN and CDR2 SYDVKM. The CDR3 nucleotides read TGTGCCAGCAGCCAAGAGGGTGGGAGGGCGTCCAAAAACATTCAGTACTTC. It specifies CASSQEGGRASKNIQYF.

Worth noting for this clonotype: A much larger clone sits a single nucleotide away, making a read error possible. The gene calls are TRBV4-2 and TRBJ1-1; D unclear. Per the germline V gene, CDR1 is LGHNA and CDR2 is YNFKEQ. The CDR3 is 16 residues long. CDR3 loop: CASSQVTSGPNTKAFF. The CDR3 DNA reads TGTGCCAGCAGCCAAGTCACCTCAGGACCAAACACTAAAGCTTTCTTT.

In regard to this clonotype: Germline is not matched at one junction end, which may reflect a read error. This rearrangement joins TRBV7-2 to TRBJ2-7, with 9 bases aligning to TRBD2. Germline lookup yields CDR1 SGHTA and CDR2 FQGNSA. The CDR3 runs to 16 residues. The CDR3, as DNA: TGTGCCAGCAGCCGGGATAGCGGGAGTCTTTCCTACGAGCAGTGCTTC. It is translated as CASSRDSGSLSYEQCF.

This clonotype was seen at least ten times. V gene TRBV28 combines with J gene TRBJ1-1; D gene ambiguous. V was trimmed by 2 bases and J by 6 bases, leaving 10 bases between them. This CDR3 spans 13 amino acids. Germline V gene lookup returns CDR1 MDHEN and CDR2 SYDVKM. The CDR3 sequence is CASSLPQISEAFF. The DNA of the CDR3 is TGTGCCAGCAGTTTACCCCAAATATCTGAAGCTTTCTTT.

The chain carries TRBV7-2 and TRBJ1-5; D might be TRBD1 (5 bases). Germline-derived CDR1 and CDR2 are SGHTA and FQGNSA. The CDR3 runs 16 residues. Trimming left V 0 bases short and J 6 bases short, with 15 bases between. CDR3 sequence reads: CASSLAAGPPSQPQHF. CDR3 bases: TGTGCCAGCAGCTTAGCGGCGGGACCGCCAAGTCAGCCCCAGCATTTT.

For the CDR3, the DNA is TGTGCCAGCAGCGCCCAGGGGACAGAGCCCCAGCATTTT. It is translated as CASSAQGTEPQHF. The chain employs TRBV7-9 and TRBJ1-5, with 7 positions matching TRBD1. The CDR3 sequence is 13 residues long. In germline, CDR1 is SEHNR, CDR2 FQNEAQ (reference sequence). The V and J ends lost 5 bases and 8 bases, in that order; junction bases with no gene match: 6.

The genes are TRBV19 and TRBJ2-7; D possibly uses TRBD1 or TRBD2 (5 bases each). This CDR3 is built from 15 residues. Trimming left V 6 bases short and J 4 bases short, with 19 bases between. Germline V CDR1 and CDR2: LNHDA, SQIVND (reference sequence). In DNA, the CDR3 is TGTGCCAGTAGACCACGAGGGGCCCTCGGGTACGAGCAGTACTTC. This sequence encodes CASRPRGALGYEQYF.

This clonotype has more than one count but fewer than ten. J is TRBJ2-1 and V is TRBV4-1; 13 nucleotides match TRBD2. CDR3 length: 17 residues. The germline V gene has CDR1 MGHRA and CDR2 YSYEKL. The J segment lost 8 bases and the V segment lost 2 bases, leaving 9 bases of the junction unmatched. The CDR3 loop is CASSQPSGLAGKDEQFF. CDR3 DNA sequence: TGCGCCAGCAGCCAACCTTCGGGACTAGCGGGAAAGGATGAGCAGTTCTTC.

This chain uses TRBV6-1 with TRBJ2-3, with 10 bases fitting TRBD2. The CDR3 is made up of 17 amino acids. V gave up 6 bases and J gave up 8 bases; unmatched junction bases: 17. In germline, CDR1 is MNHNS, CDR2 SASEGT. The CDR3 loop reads CASSRPGTSVRHRTQYF. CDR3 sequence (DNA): TGTGCCAGCAGCCGCCCTGGGACTAGCGTGAGACACCGTACGCAGTATTTT.

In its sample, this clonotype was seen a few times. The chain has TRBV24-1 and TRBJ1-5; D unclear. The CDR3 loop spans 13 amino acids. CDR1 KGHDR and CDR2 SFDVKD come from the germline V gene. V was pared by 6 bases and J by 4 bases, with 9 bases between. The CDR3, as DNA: TGTGCCACCAGTTCTGGACGGAATCAGCCCCAGCATTTT. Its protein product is CATSSGRNQPQHF.

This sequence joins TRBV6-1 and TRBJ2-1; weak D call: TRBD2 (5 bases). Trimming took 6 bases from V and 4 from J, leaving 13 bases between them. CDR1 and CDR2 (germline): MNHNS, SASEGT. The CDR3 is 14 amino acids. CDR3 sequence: CASRTDLAYNEQFF. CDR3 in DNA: TGTGCCAGCAGAACGGACTTAGCTTACAATGAGCAGTTCTTC.

CDR3 nucleotide sequence: TGTGCCAGTAGTGTTCTAGCGGTGAACTGGGACAATGAGCAGTTCTTC. Translating it yields CASSVLAVNWDNEQFF. V and J are TRBV19 and TRBJ2-1, with 7 bases fitting TRBD2. Germline V gene lookup returns CDR1 LNHDA and CDR2 SQIVND (reference sequence). The CDR3 contains 16 residues. V trimming: 5 bases; J trimming: 5 bases; junction bases outside the gene matches: 12.

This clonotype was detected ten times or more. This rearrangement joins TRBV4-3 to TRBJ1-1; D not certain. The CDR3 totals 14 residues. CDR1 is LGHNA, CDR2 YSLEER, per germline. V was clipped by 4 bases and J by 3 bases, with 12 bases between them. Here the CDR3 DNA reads TGCGCCAGCAGCCTCGAACCTGGGGACACTGAAGCTTTCTTT. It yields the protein CASSLEPGDTEAFF.

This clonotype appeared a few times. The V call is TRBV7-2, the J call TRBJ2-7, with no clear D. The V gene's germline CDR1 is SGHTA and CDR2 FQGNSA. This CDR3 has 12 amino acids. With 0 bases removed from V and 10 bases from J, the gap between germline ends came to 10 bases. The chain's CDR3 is CASSLANRVQYF. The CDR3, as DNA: TGTGCCAGCAGCTTAGCGAACAGAGTCCAGTACTTC.